The 25 T cell receptor beta chains in this list originate from one sample, sequenced in a study of T cell responses to AZD1222 COVID-19 vaccine (dated by TCRdb to 2020 to 2023). Libraries were prepared through the immunoSEQ multiplex PCR assay. The immuneACCESS repertoire file appears here via TCRdb, limited to in-frame rearrangements. These files lack a portion of the clones; in checked studies, under half of the deficit traces to unresolved V genes, and the cause of the others is not known. Here the sample has 45,000 to 60,000 clones; around three quarters occur a single time. The ten largest make up under 7.5% of the sample. The time point tag for this specimen amounts to: baseline before first vaccination. The specimen was peripheral blood, collected on day 0 of AZD1222 vaccination. The receptors here all came from an adult in good health.

V and J are TRBV18 and TRBJ2-7; TRBD1 agrees at 7 bases. V was clipped by 8 bases and J by 6 bases; unmatched bases: 13. The germline V gene encodes CDR1 KGHSH and CDR2 LQKENI. CDR3 length equals 14 residues. This CDR3 reads CASAIGTGAAEQYF. The CDR3, as DNA: TGTGCCAGCGCAATAGGCACAGGGGCGGCCGAGCAGTACTTC.

V gene TRBV20-1 combines with J gene TRBJ2-7; D is undetermined. The CDR3 is 13 amino acids. The ends were cut back, 3 bases at V and 2 bases at J, with 11 bases in the middle. The germline V gene encodes CDR1 DFQATT and CDR2 SNEGSKA (reference sequence). In DNA form, the CDR3 reads TGCAGTGCTAGTAGGTACGGAGCCTACGAGCAGTACTTC. This sequence encodes CSASRYGAYEQYF.

V and J are TRBV15 and TRBJ1-5; D perhaps matches TRBD1 (6 bases). The V end was cut by 0 bases, the J end by 4 bases, with 13 bases between. The length of the CDR3 is 16 residues. Germline CDR1 is LNHNV and CDR2 is YYDKDF (reference sequence). CDR3: CATSRDTQGRNQPQHF. The CDR3 DNA is TGTGCCACCAGCAGAGATACACAGGGACGTAATCAGCCCCAGCATTTT. The variable domain in full, completed from reference TRBV15 and TRBJ1-5, reads DAMVIQNPRYQVTQFGKPVTLSCSQTLNHNVMYWYQQKSSQAPKLLFHYYDKDFNNEADTPDNFQSRRPNTSFCFLDIRSPGLGDTAMYLCATSRDTQGRNQPQHFGDGTRLSIL.

CDR3: CASSDPGRTGGTLETQYF. CDR3 bases: TGTGCCAGCAGCGACCCCGGGCGGACAGGGGGGACTCTGGAGACCCAGTACTTC. The chain links TRBV7-8 to TRBJ2-5; TRBD1 matches at 10 bases. The CDR3 is 18 amino acids. V lost 5 bases to trimming and J lost 5 bases; unmatched junction nucleotides: 17. From germline, CDR1 is SGHVS and CDR2 FQNEAQ.

This chain connects TRBV27 to TRBJ1-1, with D unresolved. Trimming removed 0 bases from V and 4 bases from J, with 15 bases in between. The germline CDR1 and CDR2 sequences are MNHEY and SMNVEV (reference sequence). The CDR3 consists of 16 residues. This CDR3 is CASSLSWRGPGTEAFF. In DNA, the CDR3 is TGTGCCAGCAGTTTATCGTGGCGGGGTCCGGGCACTGAAGCTTTCTTT.

This clone appeared a single time. V usage is TRBV28 and J usage is TRBJ2-1; D ambiguous. The V and J ends lost 6 bases and 7 bases respectively, with 10 bases between them. Germline V gene data show CDR1 as MDHEN and CDR2 as SYDVKM. The CDR3 spans 12 residues. The CDR3 nucleotides read TGTGCCAGCAGAACCTTGGGGAATGAGCAGTTCTTC. Amino acids: CASRTLGNEQFF.

The genes are TRBV5-6 and TRBJ2-2, with 8 positions matching TRBD2. The CDR3 runs 17 residues. Germline-derived CDR1 and CDR2 are SGHDT and YYEEEE. The trim removed 0 bases at V and 5 bases at J, leaving 9 bases unmatched. CDR3 nucleotide sequence: TGTGCCAGCAGCTTGGCGCACGCGGGGGGCCGAACCGGGGAGCTGTTTTTT. Translation gives CASSLAHAGGRTGELFF.

In regard to this clone: The same CDR3 is also encoded by other DNA sequences in this sample. This chain uses TRBV7-2 with TRBJ1-5; D is perhaps TRBD1 (6 bases). This CDR3 comprises 17 residues. V lost 5 bases and J 7 bases, leaving 24 bases between the germline ends. From germline, CDR1 is SGHTA and CDR2 FQGNSA. The CDR3 loop reads CASSPGGGGAGDQPQHF. The CDR3 bases are TGTGCCAGCAGCCCTGGGGGCGGGGGCGCGGGGGACCAGCCCCAGCATTTT. Looking up the rest from reference TRBV7-2 and TRBJ1-5 gives the full variable domain: GAGVSQSPSNKVTEKGKDVELRCDPISGHTALYWYRQSLGQGLEFLIYFQGNSAPDKSGLPSDRFSAERTGGSVSTLTIQRTQQEDSAVYLCASSPGGGGAGDQPQHFGDGTRLSIL.

This chain uses TRBV13 with TRBJ1-1; D might be TRBD1 (6 bases). The germline CDR1 and CDR2 sequences are PRHDT and FYEKMQ (reference sequence). V was pared by 6 bases and J by 1 base, with 9 bases between. CDR3 size: 13 residues. CDR3 DNA: TGTGCCAGCAGTTCGGACAGGAACACTGAAGCTTTCTTT. Protein product: CASSSDRNTEAFF. Full variable domain (rest looked up from reference TRBV13 and TRBJ1-1): AAGVIQSPRHLIKEKRETATLKCYPIPRHDTVYWYQQGPGQDPQFLISFYEKMQSDKGSIPDRFSAQQFSDYHSELNMSSLELGDSALYFCASSSDRNTEAFFGQGTRLTVV.

The genes are TRBV25-1 and TRBJ1-2; 8 bases fit TRBD1. Germline V gene data show CDR1 as MGHDK and CDR2 as SYGVNS. Trimming removed 4 bases from V and 3 bases from J; junction bases left unmatched: 4. This CDR3 has 14 amino acids. CDR3 nucleotide sequence: TGTGCCAGCAGTGCAACGGACAGGGACTATGGCTACACCTTC. Amino acids: CASSATDRDYGYTF.

V and J are TRBV20-1 and TRBJ2-1, with 9 bases that match TRBD2. Germline lookup yields CDR1 DFQATT and CDR2 SNEGSKA (reference sequence). With 3 bases clipped from V and 2 bases from J, the junction kept 2 bases outside the gene matches. The CDR3 contains 14 residues. CDR3 amino acids: CSASRGGAYNEQFF. The CDR3 DNA is TGCAGTGCTAGTCGCGGGGGGGCCTACAATGAGCAGTTCTTC.

This clone was recorded once. The V call is TRBV7-9, the J call TRBJ2-3; 10 bases match TRBD1. Trimming removed 4 bases from V and 5 bases from J; junction bases left unmatched: 6. The CDR3 is made up of 15 amino acids. Germline V gene sequence: CDR1 SEHNR, CDR2 FQNEAQ (reference sequence). The CDR3 loop reads CASSSGQGQVDTQYF. DNA for the CDR3: TGTGCCAGCAGCTCGGGACAGGGGCAGGTAGATACGCAGTATTTT.

This clone was seen a few times. J is TRBJ1-4 and V is TRBV5-4, with TRBD1 matching 7 bases. Germline V gives CDR1 SGHNT, CDR2 YYREEE (reference sequence). The J segment lost 7 bases and the V segment lost 5 bases, leaving 5 bases of the junction unmatched. The CDR3 sequence is 13 residues long. The CDR3 here is CASSSGQAEKLFF. DNA of the CDR3: TGTGCCAGCAGTTCCGGACAGGCTGAAAAACTGTTTTTT.

The chain is built from TRBV19 and TRBJ2-1, with 10 bases matching TRBD1. The CDR3 spans 14 residues. V dropped 7 bases and J dropped 9; count of bases not matched to a gene: 9. Germline CDR1 is LNHDA and CDR2 is SQIVND (reference sequence). DNA of the CDR3: TGTGCCAGTAAACCACGGGACAGGGGAATTGAGCAGTTCTTC. This encodes CASKPRDRGIEQFF.

The chain is built from TRBV4-1 and TRBJ1-4, with 11 bases aligning to TRBD1. From germline, CDR1 is MGHRA and CDR2 YSYEKL. V was clipped by 3 bases and J by 7 bases; unmatched bases: 4. This CDR3 spans 15 amino acids. The CDR3 region is CASSQAGTGGEKLFF. Written as DNA, the CDR3 is TGCGCCAGCAGCCAGGCCGGGACAGGGGGTGAAAAACTGTTTTTT.

This chain connects TRBV29-1 to TRBJ2-3; the match to TRBD1 covers 10 bases. The CDR3 spans 14 residues. J was trimmed by 3 bases and V by 7 bases; bases with no gene match: 7. Per the germline V gene, CDR1 is SQVTM and CDR2 is ANQGSEA. For the CDR3, the DNA is TGCAGCGCCGGGACAGGGGATAGGACAGATACGCAGTATTTT. Its translation: CSAGTGDRTDTQYF.

V usage is TRBV5-1 and J usage is TRBJ1-4; 10 bases line up with TRBD1. The CDR3 is 14 residues long. Germline assignment: CDR1 SGHRS and CDR2 YFSETQ. J was trimmed by 7 bases and V by 4 bases; bases with no gene match: 4. This CDR3 reads CASSVGQGSEKLFF. The CDR3 DNA reads as TGCGCCAGCAGCGTGGGACAGGGGAGTGAAAAACTGTTTTTT.

The rearrangement joins TRBV6-1 to TRBJ1-5; 8 positions agree with TRBD1. Germline-derived CDR1 and CDR2 are MNHNS and SASEGT. The CDR3 totals 13 residues. J gave up 6 bases and V 3 bases, and 1 base lay outside the gene matches. CDR3 sequence reads: CASSDTGGQPQHF. The CDR3, as DNA: TGTGCCAGCAGTGACACAGGGGGTCAGCCCCAGCATTTT.

This sequence joins TRBV12-3 or TRBV12-4 and TRBJ1-1, with D unclear. V was cut by 2 bases and J by 3 bases, with 7 bases left in between. There are 13 residues in the CDR3. CDR3 in DNA: TGTGCCAGCAGTTTATTGTGGGACACTGAAGCTTTCTTT. Amino acid sequence: CASSLLWDTEAFF.

This chain joins TRBV11-1 and TRBJ1-1; unclear D gene. The CDR3 is 13 residues long. Deletions cut 1 base from V and 7 bases from J, with 10 bases between. Germline CDR1 reads SGHAT; CDR2 reads FQDESV (reference sequence). CDR3 in DNA: TGTGCCAGCAGCTTAGGGATCCGGGATGAAGCTTTCTTT. Its translation: CASSLGIRDEAFF.

This chain links TRBV19 with TRBJ1-5; the D gene is possibly TRBD1 (6 bases). V shed 6 bases and J shed 5 bases, with 17 bases lying between them. Per the germline V gene, CDR1 is LNHDA and CDR2 is SQIVND (reference sequence). The CDR3 is made up of 15 amino acids. The DNA of the CDR3 is TGTGCCAGTAGAGACGGACAGTCTGGATATCAGCCCCAGCATTTT. This encodes CASRDGQSGYQPQHF.

The gene calls are TRBV5-4 and TRBJ1-2, with TRBD1 identical over 9 bases. The junction had 13 bases not matched to a gene; V was cut back by 5 bases and J by 8 bases. Germline values: CDR1 SGHNT, CDR2 YYREEE (reference sequence). The CDR3 runs to 15 residues. The CDR3 nucleotides are TGTGCCAGCAGGGCGCCGGGACAGGGCGTCGGCGGCTACACCTTC. It is translated as CASRAPGQGVGGYTF.

The rearrangement joins TRBV28 to TRBJ2-7; 7 bases line up with TRBD2. CDR1 MDHEN and CDR2 SYDVKM come from the germline V gene. V trimming: 1 base; J trimming: 7 bases; junction bases outside the gene matches: 4. The CDR3 has 13 amino acids. This CDR3 is CASSLSGGREQYV. The DNA of the CDR3 is TGTGCCAGCAGTTTATCGGGGGGAAGGGAGCAGTACGTC.

This chain uses TRBV11-2 with TRBJ2-1, with 10 bases lining up with TRBD2. The junction had 6 bases not matched to a gene; V was cut back by 9 bases and J by 7 bases. This CDR3 is built from 13 residues. The germline CDR1 and CDR2 sequences are SGHAT and FQNNGV. The CDR3, as DNA: TGTGCCAGTTGTATAGCGGGAGGAAATGAGCAGTTCTTC. It encodes CASCIAGGNEQFF.

CDR3 DNA: TGTGCCAGCAGCACACCGACAGGGGATAGCACAGATACGCAGTATTTT. Its protein product is CASSTPTGDSTDTQYF. The chain has TRBV21-1 and TRBJ2-3; the table's D call, TRBD1, was not checked against the DNA. TRBV21-1 is a recognized pseudogene. This CDR3 region has 16 residues.